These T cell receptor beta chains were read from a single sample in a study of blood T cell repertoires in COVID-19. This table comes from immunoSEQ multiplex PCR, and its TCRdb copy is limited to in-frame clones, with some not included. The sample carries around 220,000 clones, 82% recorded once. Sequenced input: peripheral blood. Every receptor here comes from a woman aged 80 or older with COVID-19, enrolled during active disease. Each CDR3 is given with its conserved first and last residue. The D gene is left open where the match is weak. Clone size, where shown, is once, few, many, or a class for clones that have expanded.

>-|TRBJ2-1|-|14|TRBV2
CASSELLVYNEQFF
TGTGCCAGCAGTGAGCTACTGGTTTACAATGAGCAGTTCTTC
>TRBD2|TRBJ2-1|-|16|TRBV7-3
CASSLRVAGGLEEQFF
TGTGCCAGCAGCTTAAGGGTAGCGGGAGGCTTAGAAGAGCAGTTCTTC
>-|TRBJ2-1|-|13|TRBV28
CASTLGAYNEQFF
TGTGCCAGCACCCTCGGGGCCTACAATGAGCAGTTCTTC
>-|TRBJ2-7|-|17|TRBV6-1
CASSEKPHGQAGHEQYF
TGTGCCAGCAGTGAAAAACCCCATGGACAGGCGGGACACGAGCAGTACTTC
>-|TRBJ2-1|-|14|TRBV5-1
CASGRMTPYNEQFF
TGCGCCAGCGGCCGAATGACTCCCTACAATGAGCAGTTCTTC
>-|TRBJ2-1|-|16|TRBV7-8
CASSPRGGGGDNEQFF
TGTGCCAGCAGCCCCCGGGGAGGGGGGGGCGACAATGAGCAGTTCTTC
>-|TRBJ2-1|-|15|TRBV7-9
CASSLGEQEYNEQFF
TGTGCCAGCAGCTTAGGTGAGCAGGAATACAATGAGCAGTTCTTC
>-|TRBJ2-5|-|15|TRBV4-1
CASSQDGQTGETQYF
TGCGCCAGCAGCCAAGACGGACAAACGGGAGAGACCCAGTACTTC
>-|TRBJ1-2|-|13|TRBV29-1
CSVREGLNYGYTF
TGCAGCGTTAGGGAGGGCCTAAACTATGGCTACACCTTC
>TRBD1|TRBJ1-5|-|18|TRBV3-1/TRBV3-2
CASSQRGNGQGLNQPQHF
TGTGCCAGCAGCCAAAGAGGGAATGGACAGGGCCTCAATCAGCCCCAGCATTTT
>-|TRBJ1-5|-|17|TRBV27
CASRSQGAVGGNQPQHF
TGTGCCAGCAGATCACAGGGCGCGGTTGGGGGCAATCAGCCCCAGCATTTT
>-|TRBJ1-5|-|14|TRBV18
CASSPLGSNQPQHF
TGTGCCAGCTCACCATTGGGCAGCAATCAGCCCCAGCATTTT
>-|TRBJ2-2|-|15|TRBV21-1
CASCRGTGEAGELFF
TGTGCCAGCTGCCGGGGGACAGGGGAGGCCGGGGAGCTGTTTTTT
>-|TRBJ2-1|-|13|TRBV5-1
CASSPPGRNEQFF
TGCGCCAGCAGCCCCCCGGGAAGGAATGAGCAGTTCTTC
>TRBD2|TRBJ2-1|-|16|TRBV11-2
CASSSAPGLGHNEQFF
TGTGCCAGCAGCTCCGCTCCGGGACTAGGTCACAATGAGCAGTTCTTC
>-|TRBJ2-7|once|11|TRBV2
CASSLVSEQYF
TGTGCCAGCAGTCTAGTGAGCGAGCAGTACTTC
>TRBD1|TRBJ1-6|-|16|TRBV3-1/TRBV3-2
CASSQGPTGVSSPLHF
TGTGCCAGCAGCCAGGGGCCCACAGGGGTAAGCTCACCCCTCCACTTT
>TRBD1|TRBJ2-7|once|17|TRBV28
CASMRRPSGQGAREQYF
TGTGCCAGCATGCGACGACCATCAGGACAGGGGGCAAGGGAGCAGTACTTC
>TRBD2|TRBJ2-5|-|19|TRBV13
CAGSSGLARALGRGETQYF
TGTGCCGGCAGCTCTGGACTAGCGAGGGCGTTAGGGAGGGGAGAGACCCAGTACTTC
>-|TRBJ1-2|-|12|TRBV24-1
CATSDSVGGYTF
TGTGCCACCAGTGATTCGGTTGGTGGCTACACCTTC
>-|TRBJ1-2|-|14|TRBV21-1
CASSKKDRGYGYTF
TGTGCCAGCAGCAAAAAAGACAGGGGCTATGGCTACACCTTC
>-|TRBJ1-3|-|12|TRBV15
CATSNVGNTIYF
TGTGCCACCAGCAATGTAGGAAACACCATATATTTT
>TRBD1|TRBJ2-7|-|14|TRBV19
CASRPGQTGYEQYF
TGTGCCAGTAGGCCGGGACAGACGGGCTACGAGCAGTACTTC
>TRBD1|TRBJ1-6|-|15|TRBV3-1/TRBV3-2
CASRYDRVANSPLHF
TGTGCCAGCAGATATGACAGGGTAGCGAATTCACCCCTCCACTTT
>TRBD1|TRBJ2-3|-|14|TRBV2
CASSRDRATDTQYF
TGTGCCAGCAGTCGCGACAGGGCCACAGATACGCAGTATTTT
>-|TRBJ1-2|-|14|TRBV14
CASSQASRVGGYTF
TGTGCCAGCAGTCAAGCGTCCAGGGTTGGTGGCTACACCTTC
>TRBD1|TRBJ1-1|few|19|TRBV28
CASRPTDRGRKGMGTEAFF
TGTGCCAGCAGACCCACGGACAGGGGGCGGAAAGGTATGGGCACTGAAGCTTTCTTT
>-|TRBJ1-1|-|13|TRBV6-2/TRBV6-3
CASSQTGFTEAFF
TGTGCCAGCAGTCAAACAGGGTTTACTGAAGCTTTCTTT
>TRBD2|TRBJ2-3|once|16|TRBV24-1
CATSDPLAGGRDTQYF
TGTGCCACCAGTGACCCGCTAGCGGGGGGGCGAGATACGCAGTATTTT
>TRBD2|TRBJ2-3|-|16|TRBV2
CASSASGRAGTDTQYF
TGTGCCAGCAGTGCTAGCGGGAGGGCCGGCACAGATACGCAGTATTTT
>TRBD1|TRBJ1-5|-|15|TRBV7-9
CASSLETGINQPQHF
TGTGCCAGCAGCTTAGAGACAGGGATAAATCAGCCCCAGCATTTT
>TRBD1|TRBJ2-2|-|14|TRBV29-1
CSVGYRGRTGELFF
TGCAGCGTTGGATACAGGGGACGGACCGGGGAGCTGTTTTTT
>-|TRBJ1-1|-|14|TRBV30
CAWSSSGRSTEAFF
TGTGCCTGGAGTTCTTCAGGGCGGAGCACTGAAGCTTTCTTT
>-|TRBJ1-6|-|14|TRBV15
CATSRDRDNSPLHF
TGTGCCACCAGCAGAGATCGGGATAATTCACCCCTCCACTTT
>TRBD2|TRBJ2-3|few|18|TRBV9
CASSAEGLAGVTTDTQYF
TGTGCCAGCAGCGCCGAGGGACTAGCGGGAGTAACAACAGATACGCAGTATTTT
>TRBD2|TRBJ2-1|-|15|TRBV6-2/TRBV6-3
CASSYGLAANNEQFF
TGTGCCAGCAGTTACGGACTAGCGGCCAACAATGAGCAGTTCTTC